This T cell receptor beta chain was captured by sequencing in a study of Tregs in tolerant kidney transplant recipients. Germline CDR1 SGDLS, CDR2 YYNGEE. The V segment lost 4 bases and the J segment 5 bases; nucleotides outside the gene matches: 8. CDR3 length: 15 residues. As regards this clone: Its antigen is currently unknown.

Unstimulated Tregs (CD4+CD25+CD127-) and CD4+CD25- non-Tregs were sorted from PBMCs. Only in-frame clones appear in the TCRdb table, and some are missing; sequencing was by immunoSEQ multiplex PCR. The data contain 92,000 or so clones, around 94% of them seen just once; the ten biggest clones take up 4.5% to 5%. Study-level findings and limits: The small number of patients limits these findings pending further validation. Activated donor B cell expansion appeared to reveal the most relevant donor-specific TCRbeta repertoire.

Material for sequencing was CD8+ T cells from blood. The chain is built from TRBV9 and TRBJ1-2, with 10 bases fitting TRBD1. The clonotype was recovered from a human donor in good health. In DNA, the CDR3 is TGTGCCAGCAGCTCAGGACAGGGGGAAGTTTATGGCTACACCTTC. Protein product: CASSSGQGEVYGYTF.